This note documents a single T cell receptor beta chain sequence. The record originates from a study of CD8 T cells in Susac syndrome. Deletions cut 5 bases from V and 5 bases from J, with 12 bases between. This CDR3 is 13 amino acids long. The germline CDR1 and CDR2 sequences are MDHEN and SYDVKM. The study sequenced TCR beta in blood CD8+ and CD4+ T cells. Bulk CD8+ and CD4+ cells came from magnetic negative isolation; CD8+ TEMRA by FACS. It was with random hexamers that roughly 0.45 to 1 ug RNA was reverse transcribed. The authors amplified TCR beta CDR3 across 54 Vbeta and 13 Jbeta using immunoSEQ multiplex PCR. A single record per CDR3 protein comes from TCRdb applying MiXCR to the immunoSEQ multiplex PCR reads. The sample carries under 150,000 distinct CDR3 sequences, about 90% recorded once.

This TCR was recovered from a human donor with multiple sclerosis. Sequenced: CD8+ T cells from PBMCs. The chain combines TRBV28 with TRBJ1-1; D is undetermined. The CDR3 DNA is TGTGCCAGCAGTCTCGCGGGCCGGACTGAAGCTTTCTTT. Protein product: CASSLAGRTEAFF.